This T cell receptor beta chain was recorded in a study of CD8 T cells in Susac syndrome. This CDR3 contains 14 residues. V lost 1 base to trimming and J lost 8 bases; unmatched junction nucleotides: 5. CDR1 and CDR2 from the germline V gene are SEHNR and FQNEAQ (reference sequence). When the RNA was reverse transcribed, random hexamers were used with an input of roughly 0.45 to 1 ug. An immunoSEQ multiplex PCR generated amplified TCR beta CDR3 products spanning 54 Vbeta and 13 Jbeta. TCRdb redid the calling of the immunoSEQ multiplex PCR reads with MiXCR, one entry per CDR3 protein. Found here are 200,000 or so distinct CDR3 sequences, nearly 95% of them singletons; the top ten hold roughly 0.094%.

This TCR was recovered from a human donor with multiple sclerosis. The chain recombines TRBV7-9 with TRBJ1-2, with TRBD1 matching 9 bases. Sequenced input: CD4+ T cells from PBMCs. CDR3 coding DNA: TGTGCCAGCAGCTTAGGCCGGGACAGGGTAGGCTACACCTTC. Translating gives CASSLGRDRVGYTF.